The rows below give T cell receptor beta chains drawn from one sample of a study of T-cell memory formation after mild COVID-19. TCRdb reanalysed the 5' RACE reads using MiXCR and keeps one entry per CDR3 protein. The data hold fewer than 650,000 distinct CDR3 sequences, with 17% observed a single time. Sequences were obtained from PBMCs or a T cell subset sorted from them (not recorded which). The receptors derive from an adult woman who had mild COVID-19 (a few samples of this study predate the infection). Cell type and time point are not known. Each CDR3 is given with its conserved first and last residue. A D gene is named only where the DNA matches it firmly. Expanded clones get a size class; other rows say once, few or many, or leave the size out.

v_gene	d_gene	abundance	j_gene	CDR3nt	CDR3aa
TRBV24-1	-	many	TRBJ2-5	TGTGCCACCCAACACTTCCGAGGAGAGACCCAGTACTTC	CATQHFRGETQYF
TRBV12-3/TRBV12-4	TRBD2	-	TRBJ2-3	TGTGCCAGCAAGGATAGCGGGGGCCCCAGCACGTATTTT	CASKDSGGPSTYF
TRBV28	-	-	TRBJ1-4	TGTGCCAGCACTCCTCTAGGCGTTTATAATGAAAAACTGTTTTTT	CASTPLGVYNEKLFF
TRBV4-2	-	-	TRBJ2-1	TGTGCCAGCAGCCAAGAATCTGGGGTGAAGACCTACAATGAGCAGTTCTTC	CASSQESGVKTYNEQFF
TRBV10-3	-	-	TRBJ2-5	TGTGCCATCAGTGAAGGGGAAGGGACCCAGTACTTC	CAISEGEGTQYF
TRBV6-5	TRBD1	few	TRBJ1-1	TGTGCCAGCAGTCTCGGACAGGGGGCAGCGTTGGGCACTGAAGCTTTCTTT	CASSLGQGAALGTEAFF
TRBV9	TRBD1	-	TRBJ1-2	TGTGCCAGCAGCCTTCGGGACAGCATACTCTATGGCTACACCTTC	CASSLRDSILYGYTF
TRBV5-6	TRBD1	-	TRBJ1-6	TGTGCCAGCAGCTCCGGACAGGCCCGGGGTAATTCACCCCTCCACTTT	CASSSGQARGNSPLHF
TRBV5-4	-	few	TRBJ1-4	TGTGCCAGCAGCTTGCGTGTCGACAGCCGGTCCTTAAATGAAAAACTGTTTTTT	CASSLRVDSRSLNEKLFF
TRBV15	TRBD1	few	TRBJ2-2	TGTGCCACCAGCAGTGCTAACAGGGGAATAATCTCCGGGGAGCTGTTTTTT	CATSSANRGIISGELFF
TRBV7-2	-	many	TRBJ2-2	TGTGCCAGCAGCTTAGAGAGGGCCGGCGGGGAGCTGTTTTTT	CASSLERAGGELFF
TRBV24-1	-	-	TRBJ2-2	TGTGCCACCAGTGATCCGACGGGGAACACCGGGGAGCTGTTTTTT	CATSDPTGNTGELFF
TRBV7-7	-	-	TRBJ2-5	TGTGCCAGCAGCCCGAACAGGAAAGAGACCCAGTACTTC	CASSPNRKETQYF
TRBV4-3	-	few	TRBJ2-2	TGCGCCAGCAGCCAAGTCGACAGGAATTCCGGGGAGCTGTTTTTT	CASSQVDRNSGELFF
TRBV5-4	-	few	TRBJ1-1	TGTGCCAGCAGCGTAGACCGGAGGGCTGAAGCTTTCTTT	CASSVDRRAEAFF
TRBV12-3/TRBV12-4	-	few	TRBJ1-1	TGTGCCAGCAGTCCCGGGACCGGATACGTCAGGACTGAAGCTTTCTTT	CASSPGTGYVRTEAFF
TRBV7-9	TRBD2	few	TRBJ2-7	TGTGCCAGCAGCGAAAGCGGGATGGCCCACGAGCAGTACTTC	CASSESGMAHEQYF
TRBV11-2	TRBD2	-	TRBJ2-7	TGTGCCAGCAGCCTCGAAGGCGGGAGCACCTACGAGCAGTACTTC	CASSLEGGSTYEQYF
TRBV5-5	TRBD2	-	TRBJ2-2	TGTGCCAGCAGCTTCCGGGAGGGAGGCTACCTACTTTACACCGGGGAGCTGTTTTTT	CASSFREGGYLLYTGELFF
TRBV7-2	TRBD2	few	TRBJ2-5	TGTGCCAGCAGCTTAAGGGTAGCGGGCTCCCAAGAGACCCAGTACTTC	CASSLRVAGSQETQYF
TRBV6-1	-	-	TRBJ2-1	TGTGCCACCCCAGCCTCACCCGGGTCCCTTTTTGGTGAGCAGTTCTTC	CATPASPGSLFGEQFF
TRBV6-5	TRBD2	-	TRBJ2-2	TGTGCCAGCAGTTATGATCGGGCGGCTAGCGGGAATCCCGGGGAGCTGTTTTTT	CASSYDRAASGNPGELFF
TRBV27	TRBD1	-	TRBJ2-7	TGTGCCAGCAGTAGGGACAGCCTCTACGAGCAGTACTTC	CASSRDSLYEQYF
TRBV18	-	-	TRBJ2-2	TGTGCCAGCTCACACTCCAACTATCTCGCCGGGGAGCTGTTTTTT	CASSHSNYLAGELFF
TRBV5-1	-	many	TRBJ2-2	TGCGCCAGCAGCTTGGCAGGGGACGGAACCGGGGAGCTGTTTTTT	CASSLAGDGTGELFF
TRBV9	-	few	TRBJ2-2	TGTGCCAGCACGGCTTACTCGTGGGCGACGAACACCGGGGAGCTGTTTTTT	CASTAYSWATNTGELFF
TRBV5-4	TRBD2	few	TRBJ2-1	TGTGCCAGCAGCCTCGTTCGCTGGGGTAGCGGGAGCAATGAGCAGTTCTTC	CASSLVRWGSGSNEQFF
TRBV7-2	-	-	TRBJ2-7	TGTGCCAGCAGCTTAGATCCCGGCGCCTACGAGCAGTACTTC	CASSLDPGAYEQYF
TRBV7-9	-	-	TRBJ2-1	TGTGCCAGCAGCCTAGAGGGACCAACCTACAATGAGCAGTTCTTC	CASSLEGPTYNEQFF
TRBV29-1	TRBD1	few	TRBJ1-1	TGCAGCGTCCGGGACAGAAACACTGAAGCTTTCTTT	CSVRDRNTEAFF
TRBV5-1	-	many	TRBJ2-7	TGCGCCAGCAGCTTGAGCTCTAGCTACTCCTACGAGCAGTACTTC	CASSLSSSYSYEQYF
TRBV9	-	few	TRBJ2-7	TGTGCCAGCAGCCCAACAGACTCGCCGTACGAGCAGTACTTC	CASSPTDSPYEQYF
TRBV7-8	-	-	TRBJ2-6	TGTGCCAGCAGCTTCAGGGTCTCTGGGGCCAACGTCCTGACTTTC	CASSFRVSGANVLTF
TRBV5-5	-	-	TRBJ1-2	TGTGCCAGCAGCCCCTTCCAACAGAGAAACTATGGCTACACCTTC	CASSPFQQRNYGYTF
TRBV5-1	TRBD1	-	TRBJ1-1	TGCGCCAGCAGCAACACCCCGGGACAGGGGGCTTCGGGAGCTTTCTTT	CASSNTPGQGASGAFF
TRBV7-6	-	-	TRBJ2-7	TGTGCCAGCAGCTTAGCGTCTGGAATGAACGAGCAGTACTTC	CASSLASGMNEQYF
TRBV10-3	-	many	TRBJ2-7	TGTGCCATCATGTCAACGGACGGGGGACTCTCCTACGAGCAGTACTTC	CAIMSTDGGLSYEQYF
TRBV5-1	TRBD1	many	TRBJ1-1	TGCGCCAGCAGCTTGGGGGGGACAGCGAACACTGAAGCTTTCTTT	CASSLGGTANTEAFF
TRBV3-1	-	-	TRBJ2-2	TGTGCCAGCAGCCAACCCACCTGGGCCGGGGAGCTGTTTTTT	CASSQPTWAGELFF
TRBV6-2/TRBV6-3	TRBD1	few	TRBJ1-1	TGTGCCAGCAGTTACGGACAGGAGTACACTGAAGCTTTCTTT	CASSYGQEYTEAFF
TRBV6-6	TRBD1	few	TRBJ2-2	TGTGCCAGCAGTTACTTGGGACAGGGGGCTTCCGGGGAGCTGTTTTTT	CASSYLGQGASGELFF
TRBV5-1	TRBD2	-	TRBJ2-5	TGCGCCAGCAGGCCGGGGGGGCCGGGAGAGACCCAGTACTTC	CASRPGGPGETQYF
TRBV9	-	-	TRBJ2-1	TGTGCCAGCAGCGTAGAAGTTCCAAGCGGACTTAAGCACAATGAGCAGTTCTTC	CASSVEVPSGLKHNEQFF
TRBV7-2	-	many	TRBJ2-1	TGTGCCAGCAGCTGGGACAACTACAATGAGCAGTTCTTC	CASSWDNYNEQFF
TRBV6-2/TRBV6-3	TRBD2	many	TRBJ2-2	TGTGCCAGCAGACGACTAGCGGGAGACACCGGGGAGCTGTTTTTT	CASRRLAGDTGELFF
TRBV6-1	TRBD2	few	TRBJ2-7	TGTGCCAGCAGTGACTCTAGCGGGAGGGGTTACGAGCAGTACTTC	CASSDSSGRGYEQYF
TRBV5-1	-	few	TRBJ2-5	TGCGCCAGCAGCTTGTGGCCGGGGGCGGACCAAGAGACCCAGTACTTC	CASSLWPGADQETQYF
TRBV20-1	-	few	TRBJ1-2	TGCAGTGCTACGGAAGTGAGCGAGGACTACACCTTC	CSATEVSEDYTF
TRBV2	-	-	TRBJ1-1	TGTGCCAGCCAGGGGACGGGAATGAACACTGAAGCTTTCTTT	CASQGTGMNTEAFF
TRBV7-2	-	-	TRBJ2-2	TGTGCCAGCAGCCGACAACCGGACACCGGGGAGCTGTTTTTT	CASSRQPDTGELFF
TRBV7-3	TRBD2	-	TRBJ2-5	TGTGCCAGCAGCCCTTCTAGCGGGGGGTACCCCCCCCAAGAGACCCAGTACTTC	CASSPSSGGYPPQETQYF
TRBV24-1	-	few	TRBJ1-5	TGTGCCACGAGCCTCGGGATTAGCAATCAGCCCCAGCATTTT	CATSLGISNQPQHF
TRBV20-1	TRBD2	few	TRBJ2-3	TGCAGTGCTAGGGGACTAGCGGGAGGGGACACAGATACGCAGTATTTT	CSARGLAGGDTDTQYF
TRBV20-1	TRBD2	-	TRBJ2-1	TGCAGTGCCCCCGCCAGCGGGGATGAGCAGTTCTTC	CSAPASGDEQFF